This T cell receptor beta chain was sequenced during a study of CD8+ T cells in alopecia areata. This CDR3 is built from 17 residues. The V gene end was trimmed by 8 bases and the J gene end by 2 bases; junction bases not matched to a gene: 10. Germline CDR1 MNHEY, CDR2 SMNVEV (reference sequence). Extracted RNA was reverse transcribed, and the resulting cDNA served as sequencing template. Sequencing used immunoSEQ multiplex PCR; TCRdb keeps in-frame clones, though not all of them. The sample has around 29,000 clones; roughly 80% are singletons. Study conclusions and caveats: Normal-skin resident alphabeta T cells also appear among scalp sample sequences.

Turning to this clone: The antigen is undetermined.

The chain recombines TRBV27 with TRBJ2-6, with 9 positions matching TRBD1. The sequence derives from a human donor with alopecia areata. The sample consisted of NKG2D-low CD8+ T cells sorted from blood. CDR3: CASGPRDRDAGANVLTF. In DNA form, the CDR3 reads TGTGCCAGCGGTCCCCGGGACAGGGATGCTGGGGCCAACGTCCTGACTTTC.